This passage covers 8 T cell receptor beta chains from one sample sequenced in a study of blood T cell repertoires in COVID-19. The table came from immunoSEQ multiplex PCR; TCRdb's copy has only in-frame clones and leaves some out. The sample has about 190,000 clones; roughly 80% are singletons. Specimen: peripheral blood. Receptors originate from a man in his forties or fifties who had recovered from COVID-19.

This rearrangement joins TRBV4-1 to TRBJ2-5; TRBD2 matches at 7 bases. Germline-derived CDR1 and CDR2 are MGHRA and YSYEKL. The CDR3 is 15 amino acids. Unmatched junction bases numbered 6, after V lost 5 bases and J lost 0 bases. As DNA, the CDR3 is TGCGCCAGCAGCACTAGCGAGTCGTACCAAGAGACCCAGTACTTC. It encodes CASSTSESYQETQYF.

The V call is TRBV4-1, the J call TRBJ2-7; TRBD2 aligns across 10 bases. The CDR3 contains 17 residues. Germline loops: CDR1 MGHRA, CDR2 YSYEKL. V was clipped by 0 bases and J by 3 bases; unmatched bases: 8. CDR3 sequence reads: CASSQDNPLAGDYEQYF. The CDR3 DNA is TGCGCCAGCAGCCAAGATAACCCGCTAGCGGGAGACTACGAGCAGTACTTC.

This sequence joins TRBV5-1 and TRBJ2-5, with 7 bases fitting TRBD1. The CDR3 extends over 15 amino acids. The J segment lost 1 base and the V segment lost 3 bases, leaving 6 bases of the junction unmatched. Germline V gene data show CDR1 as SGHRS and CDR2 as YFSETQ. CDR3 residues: CASSSAGTVQETQYF. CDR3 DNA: TGCGCCAGCAGCTCCGCCGGGACAGTCCAAGAGACCCAGTACTTC.

In nucleotides, the CDR3 is TGTGCCATCAGTGAGTCGACCTCGGCCCCAGGTACGCAGTATTTT. The encoded protein is CAISESTSAPGTQYF. V usage is TRBV10-3 and J usage is TRBJ2-3; no firm D call. V was trimmed by 0 bases and J by 8 bases, leaving 15 bases between them. CDR3 length: 15 amino acids. From germline, CDR1 is ENHRY and CDR2 SYGVKD.

The CDR3, as DNA: TGTGCCAGCAGTTTGGCGGGAGATACGCAGTATTTT. It encodes CASSLAGDTQYF. The rearrangement links TRBV12-3 or TRBV12-4 to TRBJ2-3, with a possible D match to TRBD2 (5 bases). V was cut by 3 bases and J by 5 bases, with 6 bases left in between. The CDR3 contains 12 residues.

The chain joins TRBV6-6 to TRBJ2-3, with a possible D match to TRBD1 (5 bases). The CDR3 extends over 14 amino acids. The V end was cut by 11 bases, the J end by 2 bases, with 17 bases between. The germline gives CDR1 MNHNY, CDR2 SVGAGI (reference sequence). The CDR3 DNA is TGTGCCGCTACCCCTGACAGAATCACAGATACGCAGTATTTT. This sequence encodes CAATPDRITDTQYF.

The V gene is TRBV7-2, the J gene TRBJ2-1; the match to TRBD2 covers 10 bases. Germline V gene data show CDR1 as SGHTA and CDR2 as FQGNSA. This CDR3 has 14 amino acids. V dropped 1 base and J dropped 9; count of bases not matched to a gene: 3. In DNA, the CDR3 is TGTGCCAGCAGCTTAGTGTCTAGCGGGAGTGAGCAGTTCTTC. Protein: CASSLVSSGSEQFF.

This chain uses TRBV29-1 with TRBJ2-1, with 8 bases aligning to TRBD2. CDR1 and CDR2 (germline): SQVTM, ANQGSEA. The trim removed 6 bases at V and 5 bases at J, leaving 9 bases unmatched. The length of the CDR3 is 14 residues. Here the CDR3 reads CSVSLAGLNNEQFF. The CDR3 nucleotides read TGCAGCGTGTCCTTAGCGGGACTTAACAATGAGCAGTTCTTC.